This T cell receptor beta chain emerged from a study of T cell responses to AZD1222 COVID-19 vaccine. Points from the study as a whole: Repertoire sampling happened only post peak T cell response. Vaccination with two AZD1222 doses was followed by a rise in Spike-specific TCR breadth and depth. Among the donors, most were white British and more were female, and clonal diversity was possibly underestimated.

The CDR3 spans 14 residues. Germline V gene lookup returns CDR1 SGHAT and CDR2 FQDESV (reference sequence). V lost 3 bases, J lost 2 bases, and 2 bases stayed unmatched. In the case of this clone: The antigen remains undetermined.

Analyses pooled second doses at about 4 or about 12 weeks. The data were produced by immunoSEQ multiplex PCR, yet TCRdb's version contains in-frame clones alone and is incomplete. The sample includes tens of thousands of clones, around 93% of them seen just once. The sequencing used peripheral blood, collected 28 days after the second AZD1222 dose. This clonotype was obtained from an adult who received the AZD1222 COVID-19 vaccine. The chain joins TRBV11-1 to TRBJ2-7; 9 nucleotides match TRBD2. The CDR3 is CASSFAGGPYEQYF. In nucleotides, the CDR3 is TGTGCCAGCAGCTTTGCGGGAGGGCCCTACGAGCAGTACTTC.